Following are 29 T cell receptor beta chains from one sample sequenced in a study of shared clonotypes between healthy human individuals. Naive-designated CD8 cells lacked CD45RO, were positively enriched for CCR7, and omitted terminally differentiated effector memory CD45RA+ cells. The data were produced by immunoSEQ multiplex PCR, yet TCRdb's version contains in-frame clones alone and is incomplete. There are under 700,000 clones in the sample; around 95% occur only once, and 0.11% lies in the top ten. The sequenced sample consisted of naive CD8+ T cells sorted from blood. These receptor sequences come from a young woman in good health.

The table lists this clone with a count of one. The chain carries TRBV27 and TRBJ2-5; D is perhaps TRBD1 (6 bases). Germline CDR1 MNHEY, CDR2 SMNVEV (reference sequence). This CDR3 is built from 15 residues. V was cut by 6 bases and J by 1 base, with 15 bases left in between. The CDR3 region has the DNA TGTGCCAGCAGGGCGACTTTCAGGGGCCAAGAGACCCAGTACTTC. Protein product: CASRATFRGQETQYF.

The V call is TRBV2, the J call TRBJ2-7; TRBD2 matches at 12 bases. V was pared by 5 bases and J by 7 bases, with 9 bases of the junction left unmatched. In germline, CDR1 is SNHLY, CDR2 FYNNEI. The CDR3 is 15 amino acids. CDR3 in DNA: TGTGCCAGCAGTTCCGGGACTAGCGGGCTAGGAGAGCAGTACTTC. Translating gives CASSSGTSGLGEQYF.

The rearrangement links TRBV29-1 to TRBJ2-3; D gene ambiguous. The CDR3 extends over 11 amino acids. Trimming shortened V by 8 bases and J by 6 bases, and 12 bases separated the two germline ends. The V gene's germline CDR1 is SQVTM and CDR2 ANQGSEA. The CDR3 DNA is TGCAGCTCGGTACACGCGGATACGCAGTATTTT. Its protein is CSSVHADTQYF.

V is TRBV4-1 and J is TRBJ1-1; D unresolved. CDR1 is MGHRA and CDR2 is YSYEKL in the germline V gene. The V gene lost 2 bases and the J gene lost 0 bases, with 10 bases spanning the gap. The CDR3 runs 15 residues. The CDR3 DNA follows: TGCGCCAGCAGCCAAATAGAAGATATGAACACTGAAGCTTTCTTT. Translated, it gives CASSQIEDMNTEAFF.

This clone came up once. Different DNA sequences within this sample yield the same CDR3. The chain combines TRBV6-5 with TRBJ1-1; D remains unclear. Between the trimmed V and J ends, which lost 2 bases and 1 base, there was a span of 5 bases. CDR3 length: 13 residues. CDR1 is MNHEY and CDR2 is SVGAGI in the germline V gene. The DNA for the CDR3 is TGTGCCAGCAGTTACAGTTCGAACACTGAAGCTTTCTTT. It encodes CASSYSSNTEAFF.

This chain uses TRBV7-9 with TRBJ2-1; perhaps TRBD2 as D (6 bases). Germline CDR1 reads SEHNR; CDR2 reads FQNEAQ (reference sequence). This CDR3 comprises 13 residues. Trimming left V 0 bases short and J 6 bases short, with 6 bases between. CDR3 nucleotide sequence: TGTGCCAGCAGCTTAGCGGGGGGCAATGAGCAGTTCTTC. The encoded protein is CASSLAGGNEQFF.

V and J are TRBV10-1 and TRBJ1-5; possibly TRBD1 for D (5 bases). Per germline, CDR1 WNHNN and CDR2 SYGVQD (reference sequence). The CDR3 totals 14 residues. The V end was cut by 5 bases, the J end by 8 bases, with 16 bases between. DNA of the CDR3: TGCGCCAGCAGTCCCGGTCAGGGCAAGGAGCCCCAGCATTTT. Protein: CASSPGQGKEPQHF.

The CDR3 DNA follows: TGTGCCAGCAGTCCCTCGGGGAGGGACGCTTTCTTT. It encodes CASSPSGRDAFF. The V and J genes are TRBV6-6 and TRBJ1-1; D perhaps matches TRBD1 (5 bases). Deletions cut 5 bases from V and 11 bases from J, with 15 bases between. This CDR3 has 12 amino acids. Germline V gene lookup returns CDR1 MNHNY and CDR2 SVGAGI (reference sequence).

This rearrangement joins TRBV21-1 to TRBJ2-7; the D call TRBD1 from the table was never checked on the DNA. TRBV21-1 is designated a pseudogene. This CDR3 contains 16 residues. CDR3 sequence reads: CASSSFRTGNNYEQYF. In DNA, the CDR3 is TGTGCCAGCAGCAGCTTCCGGACAGGGAACAACTACGAGCAGTACTTC.

This sequence joins TRBV18 and TRBJ2-5; possibly TRBD1 for D (6 bases). Near its end, the DNA agrees better with TRBJ2-7, so the J call may be wrong. CDR3 size: 15 residues. CDR1 is KGHSH, CDR2 LQKENI, per germline. DNA for the CDR3: TGTGCCAGCTCACCACCGGACAGCCCCTCCTACGAGCAGTACTTC. It yields the protein CASSPPDSPSYEQYF.

This chain uses TRBV27 with TRBJ1-4, with 8 bases fitting TRBD1. The CDR3 totals 15 residues. The V gene's germline CDR1 is MNHEY and CDR2 SMNVEV (reference sequence). Trimming removed 3 bases from V and 5 bases from J; junction bases left unmatched: 5. The CDR3 coding sequence is TGTGCCAGCAGTTTGTCTTACAGGGGGAATGAAAAACTGTTTTTT. Its translation is CASSLSYRGNEKLFF.

This chain uses TRBV30 with TRBJ2-7, with a tentative D call TRBD1 (6 bases). Trimming removed 3 bases from V and 5 bases from J, with 14 bases in between. CDR3 length: 13 residues. Germline CDR1 is GTSNPN and CDR2 is SVGIG (reference sequence). The CDR3 region has the DNA TGTGCCTGGAGCCAAGGGGGTTCCAACGAGCAGTACTTC. It yields the protein CAWSQGGSNEQYF.

This clone was detected only once. The chain uses TRBV20-1 and TRBJ2-7; D possibly corresponds to TRBD2 (7 bases). The germline gives CDR1 DFQATT, CDR2 SNEGSKA (reference sequence). The CDR3 has 11 amino acids. The V gene lost 6 bases and the J gene lost 3 bases, with 9 bases spanning the gap. CDR3 bases: TGCAGTGCCGGGGGGCTCTACGAGCAGTACTTC. This translates into CSAGGLYEQYF.

V and J are TRBV4-1 and TRBJ1-5; D gene uncertain. This CDR3 is built from 15 residues. Germline CDR1 reads MGHRA; CDR2 reads YSYEKL. V was clipped by 6 bases and J by 0 bases, with 12 bases between them. Here the CDR3 DNA reads TGCGCCAGCAGTCAAAGACCTATTAGCAATCAGCCCCAGCATTTT. Amino acids: CASSQRPISNQPQHF.

V usage is TRBV11-2 and J usage is TRBJ1-5; tentative D call: TRBD1 (5 bases). The CDR3 runs to 15 residues. V was cut by 5 bases and J by 3 bases, with 14 bases left in between. The germline gives CDR1 SGHAT, CDR2 FQNNGV. CDR3 bases: TGTGCCAGCAGCGACGGGGGGTGGTCCAATCAGCCCCAGCATTTT. It translates to CASSDGGWSNQPQHF.

This chain uses TRBV28 with TRBJ2-7; D gene ambiguous. Per germline, CDR1 MDHEN and CDR2 SYDVKM. The CDR3 is made up of 13 amino acids. Trimming removed 2 bases at V and 1 base at J, with 6 bases between. The CDR3 protein is CASSLIGSYEQYF. CDR3 DNA: TGTGCCAGCAGTTTAATAGGGTCCTACGAGCAGTACTTC.

The chain is built from TRBV6-6 and TRBJ2-2, with no clear D. This CDR3 is 13 amino acids long. The germline gives CDR1 MNHNY, CDR2 SVGAGI (reference sequence). Deletions cut 7 bases from V and 7 bases from J, with 13 bases between. The CDR3 is CASTDSGGGELFF. CDR3 DNA sequence: TGTGCCAGCACCGACTCAGGTGGCGGGGAGCTGTTTTTT.

The V and J genes are TRBV5-4 and TRBJ2-3, with 8 bases matching TRBD2. V shed 2 bases, J shed 5 bases, and the junction held 13 bases outside the gene matches. This CDR3 spans 17 amino acids. CDR1 and CDR2 from the germline V gene are SGHNT and YYREEE (reference sequence). The CDR3, as DNA: TGTGCCAGCAGCTTCGTGGGAAGCGGGAGTCTACTAGATACGCAGTATTTT. This encodes CASSFVGSGSLLDTQYF.

This clone has just one count. The rearrangement joins TRBV28 to TRBJ2-7; 7 nucleotides line up with TRBD1. The CDR3 is made up of 16 amino acids. The V and J ends lost 2 bases and 3 bases, in that order; junction bases with no gene match: 10. Germline assignment: CDR1 MDHEN and CDR2 SYDVKM. CDR3 loop: CASSLVSTGSIYEQYF. The DNA of the CDR3 is TGTGCCAGCAGTTTAGTATCGACAGGGTCTATCTACGAGCAGTACTTC.

V is TRBV10-3 and J is TRBJ2-7; no definite D call. The V end lost 3 bases, the J end lost 0 bases, and 6 bases lay between the germline ends. The CDR3 has 13 amino acids. Germline loops: CDR1 ENHRY, CDR2 SYGVKD. CDR3 coding DNA: TGTGCCATCAGTGAAGTCCCCTCCTACGAGCAGTACTTC. This gives the protein CAISEVPSYEQYF.

Comment on this clone: The same CDR3 arises from other DNA sequences in this sample as well. V gene TRBV11-2 combines with J gene TRBJ2-7; D unresolved. Germline values: CDR1 SGHAT, CDR2 FQNNGV. Trimming shortened V by 1 base and J by 3 bases, and 4 bases separated the two germline ends. The CDR3 covers 12 residues. The CDR3 nucleotides are TGTGCCAGCAGCTTAGGCCACTACGAGCAGTACTTC. Amino acids: CASSLGHYEQYF.

The chain carries TRBV4-1 and TRBJ2-1, with 8 nucleotides matching TRBD2. In germline, CDR1 is MGHRA, CDR2 YSYEKL. CDR3 length: 15 amino acids. V dropped 6 bases and J dropped 3; count of bases not matched to a gene: 7. CDR3 sequence (DNA): TGCGCCAGCAGGGGAAGCGGGAGACTCTACAATGAGCAGTTCTTC. Amino acid sequence: CASRGSGRLYNEQFF.

The genes are TRBV6-1 and TRBJ2-1; either TRBD1 or TRBD2 may supply D (5 bases each). The CDR3 totals 13 residues. Trimming cost V 5 bases and J 8 bases, with 13 bases left between them. The germline CDR1 and CDR2 sequences are MNHNS and SASEGT. The CDR3 here is CASSLGGTDEQFF. For the CDR3, the DNA is TGTGCCAGCAGTCTTGGTGGGACCGATGAGCAGTTCTTC.

This sequence joins TRBV6-5 and TRBJ2-3; D possibly corresponds to TRBD2 (5 bases). In germline, CDR1 is MNHEY, CDR2 SVGAGI. This CDR3 has 13 residues. With 2 bases removed from V and 9 bases from J, the gap between germline ends came to 12 bases. In DNA form, the CDR3 reads TGTGCCAGCAGTTACCCAGAAGCGGAAACGCAGTATTTT. Protein: CASSYPEAETQYF.

V and J are TRBV7-6 and TRBJ2-5, with 7 bases aligning to TRBD1. The CDR3 sequence is 14 residues long. V lost 5 bases and J lost 3; bases outside the gene matches: 6. CDR1 SGHVS and CDR2 FNYEAQ come from the germline V gene. CDR3 in amino acids: CASSKRDRKETQYF. The CDR3, as DNA: TGTGCCAGCAGCAAGAGGGACAGAAAAGAGACCCAGTACTTC.

V gene TRBV27 combines with J gene TRBJ2-7; no firm D call. Trimming stripped 4 bases from V and 2 bases from J, with 9 bases between. CDR1 MNHEY and CDR2 SMNVEV come from the germline V gene (reference sequence). CDR3 size: 13 residues. The CDR3 loop is CASSYGGTYEQYF. The CDR3 DNA sequence: TGTGCCAGCAGTTACGGCGGCACCTACGAGCAGTACTTC.

The genes are TRBV7-9 and TRBJ2-7, with D possibly being TRBD1 or TRBD2 (6 bases each). CDR1 and CDR2 (germline): SEHNR, FQNEAQ (reference sequence). The CDR3 is made up of 14 amino acids. Trimming took off 5 bases at V and 5 bases at J, with 16 bases between the two ends. CDR3 amino acids: CASSPHGGRNEQYF. Written as DNA, the CDR3 is TGTGCCAGCAGCCCCCATGGGGGGCGGAACGAGCAGTACTTC.

Comments on this clone: The sample has other DNA sequences that encode this CDR3 too. The genes are TRBV27 and TRBJ2-1; TRBD2 is a possible D gene (6 bases). Trimming took 6 bases from V and 1 from J, leaving 10 bases between them. The CDR3 has 14 residues. The germline V gene encodes CDR1 MNHEY and CDR2 SMNVEV (reference sequence). In DNA, the CDR3 is TGTGCCAGCAGCTTTGGGGGGTCCTACAATGAGCAGTTCTTC. The encoded protein is CASSFGGSYNEQFF.

The CDR3 loop is CASTPLGGQDGYTF. CDR3 nucleotide sequence: TGTGCCAGCACCCCCCTCGGGGGGCAGGATGGCTACACCTTC. This chain joins TRBV6-6 and TRBJ1-2; D might be TRBD1 (6 bases). CDR3 length equals 14 residues. Germline CDR1 reads MNHNY; CDR2 reads SVGAGI (reference sequence). Trimming stripped 7 bases from V and 6 bases from J, with 18 bases between.